This T cell receptor (beta chain) was recorded in a study of blood T cell repertoires in COVID-19. Whole-study context: Nucleic acid was either cDNA or gDNA, and it came from T cells, B-cell-depleted T cells, or PBMCs.

In the original workflow: From reference gene primer amplification, estimates of nucleated cell counts were derived. The table came from immunoSEQ multiplex PCR; TCRdb's copy has only in-frame clones and leaves some out. V and J calls plus clone size are reproduced from that table; the DNA served to infer D and trimming. The sample records approximately 280,000 clones, over 75% being singletons. The V gene's germline CDR1 is MDHEN and CDR2 SYDVKM. This CDR3 spans 14 amino acids. Germline trimming cut 11 bases from V and 1 base from J; bases unmatched to any gene: 10. The sequence came from a woman aged 70 to 79 with acute or convalescent COVID-19. Input material: peripheral blood. The chain uses TRBV28 and TRBJ1-1, with 7 bases aligning to TRBD1. DNA for the CDR3: TGTGCCGTAAAGGGGGCGCGGGGGAACACTGAAGCTTTCTTT. This encodes CAVKGARGNTEAFF.